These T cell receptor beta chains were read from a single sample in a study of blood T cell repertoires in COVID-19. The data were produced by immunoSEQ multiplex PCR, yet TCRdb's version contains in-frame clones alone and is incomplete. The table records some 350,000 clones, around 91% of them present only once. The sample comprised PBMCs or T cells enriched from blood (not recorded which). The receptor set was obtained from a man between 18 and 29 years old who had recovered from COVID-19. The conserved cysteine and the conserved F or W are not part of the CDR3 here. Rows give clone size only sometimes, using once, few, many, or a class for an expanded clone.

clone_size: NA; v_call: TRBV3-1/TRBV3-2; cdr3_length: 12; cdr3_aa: ASSQVLGGSPLH
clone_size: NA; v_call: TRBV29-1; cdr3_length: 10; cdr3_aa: SARTGGQPQH
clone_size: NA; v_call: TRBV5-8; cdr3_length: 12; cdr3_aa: ASSRRVTNEKLF
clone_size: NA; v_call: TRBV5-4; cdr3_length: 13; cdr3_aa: ASSFRTTYGTEAF
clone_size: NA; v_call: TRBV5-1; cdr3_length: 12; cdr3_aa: ASMSGPGEETQY
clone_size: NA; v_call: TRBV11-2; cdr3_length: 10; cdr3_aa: ASSAIQRGYT
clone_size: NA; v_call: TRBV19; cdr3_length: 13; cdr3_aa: ASSALRGPGETQY
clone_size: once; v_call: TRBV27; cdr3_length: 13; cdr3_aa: ASSPIGGAKNIQY
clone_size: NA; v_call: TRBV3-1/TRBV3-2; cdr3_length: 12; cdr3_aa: ASSGRDRGAEAF
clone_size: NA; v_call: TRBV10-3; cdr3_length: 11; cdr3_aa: AIGGGMNTEAF
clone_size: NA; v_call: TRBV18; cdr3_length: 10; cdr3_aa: ASSLKNQPQH
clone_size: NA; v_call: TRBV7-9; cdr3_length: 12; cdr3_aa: ASSFSSGRDEQY
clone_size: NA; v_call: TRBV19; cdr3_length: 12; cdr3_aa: ATRLAGPNNEQF
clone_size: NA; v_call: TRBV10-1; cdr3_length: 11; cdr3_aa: ARRRANTGELF
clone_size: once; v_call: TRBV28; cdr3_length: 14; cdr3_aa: ASRGRGIGGANVLT
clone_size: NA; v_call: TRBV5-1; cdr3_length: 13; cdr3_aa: ASSLVFDSYNEQF
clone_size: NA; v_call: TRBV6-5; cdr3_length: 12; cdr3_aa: ASSSSGGYTEAF
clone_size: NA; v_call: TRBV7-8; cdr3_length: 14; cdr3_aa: ASSFHRDRVVQPQH
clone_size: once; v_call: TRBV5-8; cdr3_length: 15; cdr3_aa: ASSLVLAGLSYNEQF
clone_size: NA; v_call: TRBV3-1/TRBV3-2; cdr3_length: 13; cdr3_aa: ASTPSGKGYNEQF
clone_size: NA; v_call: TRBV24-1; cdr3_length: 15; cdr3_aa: ATSDPPGQGNTGELF
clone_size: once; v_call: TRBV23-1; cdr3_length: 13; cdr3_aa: ASSPIAGEADTQY
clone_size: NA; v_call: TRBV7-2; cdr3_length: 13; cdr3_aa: ASSLGDRGYEKLF
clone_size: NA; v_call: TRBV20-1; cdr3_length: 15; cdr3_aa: SASWAPVVSSYNEQF
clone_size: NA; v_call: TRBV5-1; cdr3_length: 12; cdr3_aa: ASSTGQGAEPQH
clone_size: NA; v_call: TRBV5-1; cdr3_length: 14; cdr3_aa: ASSLAGGSSSYEQY
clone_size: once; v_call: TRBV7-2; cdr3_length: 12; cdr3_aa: ASSPRSQYYEQY
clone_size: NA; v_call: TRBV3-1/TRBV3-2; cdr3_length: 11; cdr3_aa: ASSELAENIQY
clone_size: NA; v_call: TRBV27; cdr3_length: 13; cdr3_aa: ASSFTGPIQREQY
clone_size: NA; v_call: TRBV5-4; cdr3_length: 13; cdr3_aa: ASSLGGSRGYEQF
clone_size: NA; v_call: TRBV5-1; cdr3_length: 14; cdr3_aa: ASSPQDYQNTGELF
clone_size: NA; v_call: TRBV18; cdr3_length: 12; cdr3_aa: ASSPKQGAHEQY
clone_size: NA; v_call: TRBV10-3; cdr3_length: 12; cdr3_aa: AISGTGVGTEAF
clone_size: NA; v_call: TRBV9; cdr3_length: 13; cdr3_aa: ASSKTAAPAQPQH
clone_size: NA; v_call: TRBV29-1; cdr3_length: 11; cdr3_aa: SVGVQGGNTIY
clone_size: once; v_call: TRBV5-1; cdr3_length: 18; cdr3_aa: ASSQGTSGRVRSSYNEQF
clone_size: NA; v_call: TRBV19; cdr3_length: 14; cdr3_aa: ASGRLGANLGYEQY
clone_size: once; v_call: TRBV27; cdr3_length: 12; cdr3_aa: ASSPGQGREKLF
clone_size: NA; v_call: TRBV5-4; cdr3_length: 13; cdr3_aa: ASSPGTGGADGYT
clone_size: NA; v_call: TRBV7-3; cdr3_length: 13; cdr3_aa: ASSLRAGNTGELF
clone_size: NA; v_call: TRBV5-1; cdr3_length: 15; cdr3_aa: ASSSASGRTYYNEQF
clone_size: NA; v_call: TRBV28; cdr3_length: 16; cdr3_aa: ASSNSWTSGSFSYEQY
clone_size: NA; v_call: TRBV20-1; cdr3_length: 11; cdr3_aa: SARGSRVSEQY
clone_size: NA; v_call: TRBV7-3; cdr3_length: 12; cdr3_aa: ASSERDSRETQY
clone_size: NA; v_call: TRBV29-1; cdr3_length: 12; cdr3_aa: SVEGQKNTGELF
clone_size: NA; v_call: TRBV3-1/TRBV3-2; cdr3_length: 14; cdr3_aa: ASSQEGGAYTGELF
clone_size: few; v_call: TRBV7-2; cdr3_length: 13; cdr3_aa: ASSLLSGRNNEQY
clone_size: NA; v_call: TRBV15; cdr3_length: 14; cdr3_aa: ATSRDLVGSGQPQH
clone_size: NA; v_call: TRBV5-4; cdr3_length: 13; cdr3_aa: ASSLGAGGPGEQF
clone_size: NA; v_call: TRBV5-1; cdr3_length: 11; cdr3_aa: ASSLEGWNGYT